This T cell receptor (beta chain) derives from a study of cytomegalovirus exposure and HLA in healthy donors. Study observations and caveats: In the roughly 120 validation repertoires, a later analysis found that first-cohort TCR clusters tended to co-occur. The study designated 150 or so TCR beta chains cytomegalovirus-associated. Despite most TCR sequences being rare, some public TCRs occurred in many donors.

The donors were part of the roughly 130-subject validation cohort, which stood apart from the roughly 730-subject first cohort. As for this clone: Its specificity is unknown.

The assay was immunoSEQ multiplex PCR, and TCRdb's table has in-frame clones only and misses some. Found here are 110,000 to 150,000 clones, around 89% of them singletons; the top ten hold less than 8%. The length of the CDR3 is 14 residues. Germline V gives CDR1 MNHEY, CDR2 SVGAGI. J was trimmed by 5 bases and V by 5 bases; bases with no gene match: 7. The J gene is TRBJ2-7, the V gene TRBV6-5; 9 nucleotides match TRBD1. The receptor's source is a woman aged 25 to 39 in good health and CMV-seropositive. Input material: PBMCs. The CDR3 DNA is TGTGCCAGCAGTGAGACAGGGGGTGGCCACGAGCAGTACTTC. Translation gives CASSETGGGHEQYF.